One sample yielded the 10 T cell receptor beta chains listed below, sequenced in a study of blood T cell repertoires in COVID-19. Using immunoSEQ multiplex PCR, the repertoire was profiled, and TCRdb retains in-frame clones only, with some absent. The sample lists some 20,000 clones, 70% to 90% seen once, with roughly 4% in the top ten. Input material: peripheral blood. The source is a man between 50 and 59 years old with active COVID-19.

The CDR3 nucleotides read TGTGCCAGCAGCTTCGAGCGGGGGGGGAATACGCAGTATTTT. It codes for CASSFERGGNTQYF. The chain couples TRBV7-2 to TRBJ2-3; 10 positions match TRBD2. The germline CDR1 and CDR2 sequences are SGHTA and FQGNSA. The CDR3 runs to 14 residues. With 3 bases clipped from V and 7 bases from J, the junction kept 4 bases outside the gene matches.

V is TRBV3-1 (or the pseudogene TRBV3-2) and J is TRBJ1-2, with 7 bases matching TRBD1. Trimming took 3 bases from V and 4 from J; bases not matched to a gene: 5. From germline, CDR1 is LGHDT and CDR2 YNNKEL (reference sequence). The CDR3 covers 14 residues. CDR3 nucleotide sequence: TGTGCCAGCAGCCAGGACAGGATATTCTATGGCTACACCTTC. Amino acids: CASSQDRIFYGYTF.

The table lists this clone with a count of one. The J gene is TRBJ1-1, the V gene TRBV18, with 10 nucleotides matching TRBD1. Germline CDR1 reads KGHSH; CDR2 reads LQKENI. After removal of 1 base from V and 6 bases from J, the junction contained 11 bases not matched to a gene. The CDR3 covers 17 residues. The CDR3 reads CASSPRETGGGNAEAFF. As DNA, the CDR3 is TGTGCCAGCTCACCACGCGAGACAGGGGGCGGAAACGCTGAAGCTTTCTTT.

V and J are TRBV23-1 and TRBJ1-2; D unresolved. TRBV23-1 is identified as an open reading frame with a role that is uncertain. The CDR3 covers 15 residues. V lost 3 bases to trimming and J lost 2 bases, with 13 bases between them. The CDR3 region has the DNA TGCGCCAGCAGTCAGAGGTTGTGGGAGAACTATGGCTACACCTTC. Protein product: CASSQRLWENYGYTF.

This clone is medium-sized in the sample. This chain joins TRBV27 and TRBJ1-6; 8 bases map to TRBD1. The junction had 8 bases not matched to a gene; V was cut back by 4 bases and J by 9 bases. CDR1 is MNHEY, CDR2 SMNVEV, per germline (reference sequence). The length of the CDR3 is 15 residues. The CDR3 sequence: CASSSVRTGFSPLHF. In DNA, the CDR3 is TGTGCCAGCAGTTCCGTTCGGACAGGGTTTTCACCCCTCCACTTT.

V and J are TRBV7-3 and TRBJ2-1, with TRBD1 matching over 9 bases. Germline V gives CDR1 SGHTA, CDR2 FQGTGA. J lost 4 bases, V lost 4 bases, and 2 bases had no gene match. The CDR3 has 14 residues. CDR3 protein: CASSSTGGYNEQFF. CDR3 in DNA: TGTGCCAGCAGCTCGACAGGGGGGTACAATGAGCAGTTCTTC.

J is TRBJ1-1 and V is TRBV19; maybe TRBD1 (6 bases). The germline CDR1 and CDR2 sequences are LNHDA and SQIVND (reference sequence). Between the trimmed V and J ends, which lost 5 bases and 6 bases, there was a span of 22 bases. This CDR3 contains 16 residues. DNA of the CDR3: TGTGCCAGTAGTCCCCCGGGGGGGCGCGGTGGCGCTGAAGCTTTCTTT. It yields the protein CASSPPGGRGGAEAFF.

The V call is TRBV2, the J call TRBJ2-7; 9 bases align to TRBD2. Germline-derived CDR1 and CDR2 are SNHLY and FYNNEI. V was pared by 4 bases and J by 3 bases, with 7 bases of the junction left unmatched. The CDR3 totals 15 residues. The CDR3: CASSVKTSGIYEQYF. The CDR3 DNA reads as TGTGCCAGCAGTGTAAAGACTAGCGGAATCTACGAGCAGTACTTC.

This chain links TRBV6-5 with TRBJ2-5; 7 bases map to TRBD2. The CDR3 has 13 residues. Germline trimming cut 9 bases from V and 1 base from J; bases unmatched to any gene: 5. CDR1 and CDR2 from the germline V gene are MNHEY and SVGAGI. Written as DNA, the CDR3 is TGTGCCAGTACCCCGGGGGGCCAAGAGACCCAGTACTTC. Encoded protein: CASTPGGQETQYF.

The rearrangement joins TRBV5-1 to TRBJ2-3; TRBD2 is a possible D gene (6 bases). Germline CDR1 is SGHRS and CDR2 is YFSETQ. The CDR3 is 16 residues long. Trimming shortened V by 1 base and J by 0 bases, and 12 bases separated the two germline ends. The CDR3 nucleotides read TGCGCCAGCAGCTTGAGAGGCGGGGTCAGCACAGATACGCAGTATTTT. Amino acid sequence: CASSLRGGVSTDTQYF.